The rows below give T cell receptor beta chains drawn from one sample of a study of shared clonotypes between healthy human individuals. Clones were read by immunoSEQ multiplex PCR, and TCRdb kept only the in-frame ones, dropping some. The sample has about 2.5 million clones; 80% to 95% are singletons. The source material was naive CD4+ T cells from PBMCs. These TCRs come from a man aged 18 to 29 in good health. Some clones in this sample may be carry-over from other donors' samples. The CDR3 runs from the conserved cysteine through the conserved F or W. D genes are given only for firm matches.

TRBV27	-	TRBJ2-2	TGTGCCAGCAGTTTATTGGTCGGGACAGGGGAGCTGTTTTTT	CASSLLVGTGELFF
TRBV5-1	TRBD1	TRBJ2-5	TGCGCCAGCAGCAACACCGGGACAGGGGGGGAGACCCAGTACTTC	CASSNTGTGGETQYF
TRBV27	TRBD1	TRBJ1-2	TGTGCCAGCAAAAGGAGCGGGACAGGGGAGTATGGCTACACCTTC	CASKRSGTGEYGYTF
TRBV18	-	TRBJ2-1	TGTGCCAGCTCACCACTCCGGGGCGGGGGCGATGAGCAGTTCTTC	CASSPLRGGGDEQFF
TRBV5-4	-	TRBJ2-5	TGTGCCAGCAGCTCTACTAGCCAAGAGACCCAGTACTTC	CASSSTSQETQYF
TRBV7-2	-	TRBJ2-3	TGTGCCAGCAGCTTAGCTGGGGCCACAGATACGCAGTATTTT	CASSLAGATDTQYF
TRBV15	-	TRBJ2-7	TGTGCCACCAGCACTGGGGGTGCGCGCCACGAGCAGTACTTC	CATSTGGARHEQYF
TRBV27	-	TRBJ2-1	TGTGCCAGCAGACCCAGTGAACTGACTTACAATGAGCAGTTCTTC	CASRPSELTYNEQFF
TRBV30	-	TRBJ2-1	TGTGCCTGGGGGCAGGGTTTGTCGGGGTTCTTC	CAWGQGLSGFF
TRBV5-1	TRBD2	TRBJ2-3	TGCGCCAGCAGCTTAAAGCGGGAGGCCGCAGATACGCAGTATTTT	CASSLKREAADTQYF
TRBV7-9	TRBD1	TRBJ2-2	TGTGCCAGCAGCCGACAGGGCGCAAAGCTGTTTTTT	CASSRQGAKLFF
TRBV5-4	TRBD2	TRBJ2-3	TGTGCCAGCAGCGGTGGACTAGCGGGAGTGATCACAGATACGCAGTATTTT	CASSGGLAGVITDTQYF
TRBV15	TRBD1	TRBJ2-5	TGTGCCACCAGCAGAAGGACAGGGGGGGAGACCCAGTACTTC	CATSRRTGGETQYF
TRBV6-5	-	TRBJ2-7	TGTGCCAGCAGAGCCCCTAGCGACGAGCAGTACTTC	CASRAPSDEQYF
TRBV19	-	TRBJ1-4	TGTGCCAGTAGTAATACAATCACCGGAGGAAAACTGTTTTTT	CASSNTITGGKLFF
TRBV28	-	TRBJ2-1	TGTGCCAGCAGTTTGGGGGCTTCCTACAATGAGCAGTTCTTC	CASSLGASYNEQFF